Listed here are 8 T cell receptor beta chains from one sample, sequenced in a study of CD8 T cells in ankylosing spondylitis. Study-wide results and limits: Within ankylosing spondylitis blood, a TCR beta motif made up of roughly eight highly homologous variants appeared to be characteristic.

Their recognized antigens are unknown. TCRdb used MiXCR to reprocess the 5' RACE reads, holding one entry per CDR3 protein. Here the sample spans 450,000 to 550,000 distinct CDR3 sequences, about 5.7% being singletons. The sample comprised blood, either unsorted or a sorted T cell fraction (not recorded which). Receptor source: a male donor with ankylosing spondylitis.

This clonotype was detected a few times. The V call is TRBV29-1, the J call TRBJ1-2, with a tentative D call TRBD1 (5 bases). Trimming shortened V by 1 base and J by 10 bases, and 22 bases separated the two germline ends. The CDR3 contains 15 residues. CDR1 and CDR2 from the germline V gene are SQVTM and ANQGSEA. The CDR3 loop reads CSVEVPPGGLDAYTF. The CDR3 DNA follows: TGCAGCGTTGAAGTGCCCCCCGGGGGTCTGGATGCCTACACCTTC.

Ten or more counts support this clonotype. J is TRBJ2-3 and V is TRBV29-1, with D hard to call. Germline CDR1 and CDR2: SQVTM and ANQGSEA. The CDR3 length is 13 residues. The germline V and J ends were trimmed by 6 bases and 0 bases, with 10 bases remaining between them. The CDR3 reads CSVGPDSTDTQYF. CDR3 bases: TGCAGCGTGGGCCCAGACAGCACAGATACGCAGTATTTT.

V is TRBV5-1 and J is TRBJ1-2; D remains unclear. The CDR3 contains 13 residues. The germline V gene has CDR1 SGHRS and CDR2 YFSETQ. The V gene lost 0 bases and the J gene lost 4 bases, with 7 bases spanning the gap. CDR3 nucleotide sequence: TGCGCCAGCAGCTTGGGACCCGGCTATGGCTACACCTTC. As protein: CASSLGPGYGYTF.

The gene calls are TRBV9 and TRBJ2-1; TRBD2 matches at 7 bases. CDR1 and CDR2 (germline): SGDLS, YYNGEE. After removal of 0 bases from V and 0 bases from J, the junction contained 3 bases not matched to a gene. This CDR3 comprises 16 residues. CDR3 in amino acids: CASSVEGGGSYNEQFF. DNA of the CDR3: TGTGCCAGCAGCGTAGAGGGCGGGGGCTCCTACAATGAGCAGTTCTTC.

V is TRBV20-1 and J is TRBJ2-7, with D possibly being TRBD2 (6 bases). Per germline, CDR1 DFQATT and CDR2 SNEGSKA (reference sequence). V lost 2 bases and J 1 base, leaving 12 bases between the germline ends. The CDR3 contains 14 residues. In DNA form, the CDR3 reads TGCAGTGCTAGACCCGCGGGAAGATCCTACGAGCAGTACTTC. Its protein is CSARPAGRSYEQYF.

At least ten counts were recorded for this clonotype. The genes are TRBV20-1 and TRBJ1-6; the D gene is possibly TRBD1 (5 bases). CDR1 is DFQATT, CDR2 SNEGSKA, per germline (reference sequence). This CDR3 has 16 residues. The V and J ends lost 5 bases and 8 bases respectively, with 22 bases between them. The CDR3: CSAPIDGRTGDSPLHF. CDR3 coding DNA: TGCAGTGCTCCTATCGACGGGAGAACAGGTGATTCACCCCTCCACTTT.

This clonotype was detected ten times or more. V and J are TRBV15 and TRBJ1-1, with no clear D. The CDR3 length is 12 residues. Germline V gives CDR1 LNHNV, CDR2 YYDKDF (reference sequence). Deletions cut 3 bases from V and 3 bases from J, with 5 bases between. CDR3 nucleotide sequence: TGTGCCACCAGCAGGGGGTACACTGAAGCTTTCTTT. Encoded protein: CATSRGYTEAFF.

This clonotype was seen many times. The chain recombines TRBV6-1 with TRBJ1-6; D might be TRBD1 (6 bases). This CDR3 comprises 14 residues. The germline gives CDR1 MNHNS, CDR2 SASEGT. Trimming shortened V by 6 bases and J by 6 bases, and 12 bases separated the two germline ends. CDR3 residues: CASSLQGGNSPLHF. CDR3 coding DNA: TGTGCCAGCAGCCTTCAAGGGGGTAATTCACCCCTCCACTTT.